The clone carrying this TCR beta chain has more than one count but fewer than ten. Its antigen is not known. TCRdb reanalysed the 5' RACE reads using MiXCR and keeps one entry per CDR3 protein. The sample records a few hundred thousand distinct CDR3 sequences, about 17% being singletons. The sample originates from a study of T-cell memory formation after mild COVID-19. Study-wide findings and caveats: Pre-infection memory held some responding clones, suggesting pre-existing cross-reactive T cells responded.

Trimming removed 4 bases from V and 0 bases from J, with 17 bases in between. CDR3 length: 17 amino acids. CDR1 MGHRA and CDR2 YSYEKL come from the germline V gene. This clonotype originated in a man between 18 and 35 years old who had mild COVID-19 (a few samples of this study predate the infection). Cell type and time point are not known. The gene calls are TRBV4-1 and TRBJ2-3; tentatively, D is TRBD1 or TRBD2 (5 bases each). The sequencing sample was made of PBMCs or a T cell subset sorted from them (not recorded which). CDR3 region: CASSRRAAGPSTDTQYF. DNA for the CDR3: TGCGCCAGCAGCCGGCGGGCGGCAGGGCCTAGCACAGATACGCAGTATTTT.